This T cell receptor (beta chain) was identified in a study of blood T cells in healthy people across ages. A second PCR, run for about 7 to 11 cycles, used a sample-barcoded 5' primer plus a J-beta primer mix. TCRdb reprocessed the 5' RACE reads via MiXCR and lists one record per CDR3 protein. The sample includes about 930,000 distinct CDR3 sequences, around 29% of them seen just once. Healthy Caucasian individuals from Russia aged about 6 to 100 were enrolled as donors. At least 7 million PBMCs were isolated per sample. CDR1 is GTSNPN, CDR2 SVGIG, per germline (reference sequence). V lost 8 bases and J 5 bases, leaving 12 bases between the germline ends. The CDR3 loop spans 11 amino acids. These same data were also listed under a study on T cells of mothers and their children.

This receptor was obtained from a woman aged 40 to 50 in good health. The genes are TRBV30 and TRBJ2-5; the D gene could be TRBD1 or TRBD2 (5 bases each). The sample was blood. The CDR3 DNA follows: TGTGCCCGGACACAGCGGGAGACCCAGTACTTC. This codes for CARTQRETQYF. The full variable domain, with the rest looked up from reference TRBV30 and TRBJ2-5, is SQTIHQWPATLVQPVGSPLSLECTVEGTSNPNLYWYRQAAGRGLQLLFYSVGIGQISSEVPQNLSASRPQDRQFILSSKKLLLSDSGFYLCARTQRETQYFGPGTRLLVL.